A selection of T cell receptor beta chains follows, all from one sample in a study of CD8 T cells in ankylosing spondylitis. TCRdb reanalysed the 5' RACE reads using MiXCR and keeps one entry per CDR3 protein. The sample carries roughly 250,000 distinct CDR3 sequences, around 9.2% recorded once. The material sequenced was blood, either unsorted or a sorted T cell fraction (not recorded which). These receptors all stem from a male donor with ankylosing spondylitis or in good health (not recorded which). CDR3s include the opening cysteine and the closing phenylalanine or tryptophan. The order of the fields is clone size, D gene, J gene, V gene, CDR3 protein, CDR3 DNA. D genes are given only for firm matches. The listing skips clone size in some rows; elsewhere it reads once, few, many or a size class.

clone size: .
D gene: .
J gene: TRBJ2-3
V gene: TRBV20-1
CDR3 protein: CSATPSSLGITDTQYF
CDR3 DNA: TGCAGTGCTACCCCTAGTAGTCTGGGCATCACAGATACGCAGTATTTT

clone size: few
D gene: .
J gene: TRBJ2-2
V gene: TRBV19
CDR3 protein: CASSIDERTGELFF
CDR3 DNA: TGTGCCAGTAGTATAGATGAAAGGACCGGGGAGCTGTTTTTT

clone size: many
D gene: TRBD2
J gene: TRBJ2-5
V gene: TRBV5-1
CDR3 protein: CASSGYYSGSARPTQYF
CDR3 DNA: TGCGCCAGCAGCGGATACTACAGCGGGAGTGCTCGCCCGACCCAGTACTTC

clone size: many
D gene: .
J gene: TRBJ2-5
V gene: TRBV3-1
CDR3 protein: CASSLPGQRETQYF
CDR3 DNA: TGTGCCAGCAGCCTCCCTGGACAGCGAGAGACCCAGTACTTC

clone size: many
D gene: .
J gene: TRBJ2-7
V gene: TRBV5-5
CDR3 protein: CASSLLGNEQYF
CDR3 DNA: TGTGCCAGCAGCTTGCTGGGAAACGAGCAGTACTTC

clone size: many
D gene: .
J gene: TRBJ2-1
V gene: TRBV7-2
CDR3 protein: CASSLGGWIYEQFF
CDR3 DNA: TGTGCCAGCAGCTTAGGGGGATGGATCTATGAGCAGTTCTTC

clone size: .
D gene: .
J gene: TRBJ2-1
V gene: TRBV7-3
CDR3 protein: CASTGTPTGSYNEQFF
CDR3 DNA: TGTGCCAGCACCGGAACCCCCACGGGCTCCTACAATGAGCAGTTCTTC

clone size: many
D gene: .
J gene: TRBJ2-7
V gene: TRBV15
CDR3 protein: CATSRNRDTYSYEQYF
CDR3 DNA: TGTGCCACCAGCAGAAACCGGGACACCTACTCCTACGAGCAGTACTTC

clone size: .
D gene: .
J gene: TRBJ2-3
V gene: TRBV11-2
CDR3 protein: CASSVTTDTQYF
CDR3 DNA: TGTGCCAGCAGCGTGACTACAGATACGCAGTATTTT

clone size: many
D gene: TRBD2
J gene: TRBJ2-5
V gene: TRBV6-1
CDR3 protein: CASSRAGGDQETQYF
CDR3 DNA: TGTGCCAGCAGCCGAGCGGGAGGGGACCAAGAGACCCAGTACTTC

clone size: many
D gene: TRBD1
J gene: TRBJ1-5
V gene: TRBV6-2/TRBV6-3
CDR3 protein: CASSFPTGGNNQPQHF
CDR3 DNA: TGTGCCAGCAGTTTCCCGACAGGGGGCAATAATCAGCCCCAGCATTTT

clone size: many
D gene: .
J gene: TRBJ2-5
V gene: TRBV7-9
CDR3 protein: CASSITGRETQYF
CDR3 DNA: TGTGCCAGCAGCATAACAGGGAGGGAGACCCAGTACTTC

clone size: .
D gene: TRBD1
J gene: TRBJ1-1
V gene: TRBV5-1
CDR3 protein: CASSLKGQGAGTEAFF
CDR3 DNA: TGCGCCAGCAGCTTGAAGGGACAGGGGGCCGGCACTGAAGCTTTCTTT

clone size: many
D gene: .
J gene: TRBJ2-7
V gene: TRBV20-1
CDR3 protein: CSARDFDERYEQYF
CDR3 DNA: TGCAGTGCTAGAGATTTTGACGAGCGCTACGAGCAGTACTTC